These T cell receptor beta chains were read from a single sample in a study of blood T cell repertoires in COVID-19. The method was immunoSEQ multiplex PCR; TCRdb's version includes in-frame clones alone and lacks a portion of them. The sample lists roughly 3,300 clones, 80% occurring once. Sequences were obtained from peripheral blood. The origin of the receptors is a human donor in a cohort sampled during active COVID-19. The CDR3 runs from the conserved cysteine through the conserved F or W. The D gene is left open where the match is weak. Some rows have no size entry. The others give once, few or many, or a class for an expanded clone.

TRBV7-9,TRBJ1-1,NA,17,NA,CASSLPLSGGTITEAFF,TGTGCCAGCAGCTTGCCGTTGAGTGGGGGGACGATCACTGAAGCTTTCTTT
TRBV4-1,TRBJ1-2,NA,15,NA,CASSQVPGAGGGYTF,TGCGCCAGCAGCCAAGTGCCGGGGGCGGGGGGCGGCTACACCTTC
TRBV5-6,TRBJ2-7,NA,13,NA,CASTSTLGHEQYF,TGTGCCAGCACTTCCACTCTGGGCCACGAGCAGTACTTC
TRBV6-2/TRBV6-3,TRBJ1-1,TRBD1,15,NA,CASSPWTGKNTEAFF,TGTGCCAGCAGTCCCTGGACAGGGAAGAACACTGAAGCTTTCTTT
TRBV5-1,TRBJ2-7,NA,13,NA,CASSPGAVYEQYF,TGCGCCAGCAGCCCGGGAGCAGTCTACGAGCAGTACTTC
TRBV6-6,TRBJ2-7,NA,13,NA,CASSYSVANEQYF,TGTGCCAGCAGTTACTCAGTAGCTAACGAGCAGTACTTC
TRBV29-1,TRBJ2-7,TRBD2,15,once,CSVTGTSGSPYEQYF,TGCAGCGTGACCGGGACTAGCGGATCCCCCTACGAGCAGTACTTC
TRBV6-1,TRBJ2-3,TRBD2,17,NA,CASSERLAGGRADTQYF,TGTGCCAGCAGTGAACGACTAGCGGGGGGCCGGGCAGATACGCAGTATTTT
TRBV6-5,TRBJ2-7,NA,14,once,CASSLQGDWYEQYF,TGTGCCAGCAGCCTCCAAGGGGACTGGTACGAGCAGTACTTC
TRBV6-2/TRBV6-3,TRBJ2-1,TRBD1,17,NA,CASSYPLGQAPYNEQFF,TGTGCCAGCAGTTACCCGCTGGGACAGGCCCCCTACAATGAGCAGTTCTTC
TRBV7-6,TRBJ2-2,NA,16,NA,CASSLSGRRWTGELFF,TGTGCCAGCAGCTTATCTGGGCGACGGTGGACCGGGGAGCTGTTTTTT
TRBV4-1,TRBJ1-1,NA,13,NA,CASSQERGSEAFF,TGCGCCAGCAGCCAAGAAAGGGGTTCTGAAGCTTTCTTT
TRBV7-3,TRBJ2-3,TRBD2,16,NA,CASSSGTSPSTDTQYF,TGTGCCAGCAGCTCTGGGACTAGCCCTAGCACAGATACGCAGTATTTT
TRBV9,TRBJ2-5,NA,16,once,CASSPREGGGPETQYF,TGTGCCAGCAGCCCCCGAGAGGGGGGGGGTCCAGAGACCCAGTACTTC
TRBV3-1/TRBV3-2,TRBJ1-6,NA,15,NA,CASSQRTEGNSPLHF,TGTGCCAGCAGCCAGAGGACAGAGGGGAATTCACCCCTCCACTTT
TRBV5-4,TRBJ2-4,TRBD1,15,NA,CASSPTGTGANIQYF,TGTGCCAGCAGCCCCACCGGGACAGGGGCAAACATTCAGTACTTC
TRBV9,TRBJ1-2,NA,16,NA,CASSVYPWGLVDGYTF,TGTGCCAGCAGCGTTTACCCATGGGGGCTGGTGGATGGCTACACCTTC
TRBV9,TRBJ2-5,TRBD1,15,few,CASSGGGQGKETQYF,TGTGCCAGCAGCGGAGGGGGACAGGGGAAAGAGACCCAGTACTTC
TRBV12-3/TRBV12-4,TRBJ1-1,NA,10,NA,CASSSAGAFF,TGTGCCAGCTCCTCTGCGGGAGCTTTCTTT
TRBV19,TRBJ2-7,NA,15,NA,CASSRRAGINYEQYF,TGTGCCAGTAGTAGGAGGGCGGGGATAAATTACGAGCAGTACTTC
TRBV4-3,TRBJ1-2,NA,15,NA,CASSPAQGSNYGYTF,TGCGCCAGCAGCCCCGCGCAGGGATCAAACTATGGCTACACCTTC
TRBV18,TRBJ1-4,NA,11,NA,CASSRNEKLFF,TGTGCCAGCTCTCGTAATGAAAAACTGTTTTTT
TRBV5-1,TRBJ2-3,NA,15,NA,CASSLLGSWADTQYF,TGCGCCAGCAGCCTACTAGGTTCGTGGGCAGATACGCAGTATTTT
TRBV6-5,TRBJ2-7,NA,14,NA,CASSNQGSSYEQYF,TGTGCCAGCAGTAACCAGGGTAGTTCCTACGAGCAGTACTTC
TRBV18,TRBJ1-4,NA,12,few,CASSRVREKLFF,TGTGCCAGCTCACGAGTCCGCGAAAAACTGTTTTTT
TRBV15,TRBJ1-4,TRBD1,14,NA,CATSGTGGDEKLFF,TGTGCCACCAGCGGGACAGGGGGCGATGAAAAACTGTTTTTT
TRBV25-1,TRBJ2-2,NA,12,NA,CASRGLTGELFF,TGTGCCAGCAGGGGCCTCACCGGGGAGCTGTTTTTT
TRBV19,TRBJ1-2,TRBD1,18,NA,CASSIPRDRVAANYGYTF,TGTGCCAGTAGTATCCCACGGGACAGGGTGGCCGCTAACTATGGCTACACCTTC
TRBV7-2,TRBJ2-5,TRBD2,17,NA,CASSSSRAGASKETQYF,TGTGCCAGCAGCTCGAGTCGAGCGGGGGCCTCGAAAGAGACCCAGTACTTC
TRBV7-8,TRBJ2-7,TRBD2,14,NA,CASNRLAGAYEQYF,TGTGCCAGCAACAGACTGGCGGGGGCCTACGAGCAGTACTTC
TRBV23-1,TRBJ1-4,TRBD1,13,NA,CETMGTGGEKLFF,TGCGAAACCATGGGGACAGGTGGGGAAAAACTGTTTTTT
TRBV6-2/TRBV6-3,TRBJ1-6,NA,17,NA,CASSYSIGQGGNSPLHF,TGTGCCAGCAGTTACTCGATCGGGCAGGGTGGAAATTCACCCCTCCACTTT